This T cell receptor beta chain was observed in a study of cytomegalovirus exposure and HLA in healthy donors. PCR employed 60 Vbeta and 13 Jbeta primers. Data came from immunoSEQ multiplex PCR; TCRdb stores just in-frame clones and leaves some out. The sample shows about 190,000 clones, around 75% of them seen only once. Overall study results and limits: Excluded: some indistinguishable V segments such as TRBV6-2 and TRBV6-3. Later on, an analysis found that several of the most significant clusters appeared to be linked to common viral pathogens, which included parvovirus B19.

The CDR3 contains 16 residues. Comments on this clone: Its antigen is unknown.

The sample consisted of PBMCs. The receptor comes from a woman aged 30 to 39 in good health and CMV-seropositive. The chain uses TRBV1 and TRBJ2-3; the table's D call of TRBD2 was not tested on the DNA. TRBV1 is an annotated pseudogene. The chain's CDR3 is CTSSPPLGGSPDTQYF. CDR3 DNA: TGCACCAGCAGCCCTCCCCTGGGCGGGAGCCCAGATACGCAGTATTTT.